Shown below are 17 T cell receptor beta chains from a single sample sequenced in a study of blood T cell repertoires in COVID-19. The assay was immunoSEQ multiplex PCR, and TCRdb's table has in-frame clones only and misses some. The sample consists of about 47,000 clones, roughly four fifths of them appearing once. The specimen sequenced was peripheral blood. The receptor set was obtained from a human donor with acute or convalescent COVID-19. The donor label of this sample is uncertain.

This chain connects TRBV10-1 to TRBJ1-5; D unclear. Trimming stripped 7 bases from V and 2 bases from J, with 9 bases between. There are 13 residues in the CDR3. Germline V gene lookup returns CDR1 WNHNN and CDR2 SYGVQD (reference sequence). Here the CDR3 DNA reads TGCGCCAGCATCCCGCCGGGCAATCAGCCCCAGCATTTT. Its protein is CASIPPGNQPQHF.

This chain joins TRBV5-1 and TRBJ2-3, with 12 bases fitting TRBD2. V trimming: 4 bases; J trimming: 5 bases; junction bases outside the gene matches: 8. Germline CDR1 reads SGHRS; CDR2 reads YFSETQ. The CDR3 is made up of 16 amino acids. The CDR3 sequence: CASSELAGGPGDTQYF. The CDR3 DNA reads as TGCGCCAGCAGCGAACTAGCGGGGGGACCTGGAGATACGCAGTATTTT.

The gene calls are TRBV21-1 and TRBJ2-5; TRBD1 is the table's D call and was not checked against the DNA. TRBV21-1 is assigned pseudogene status. The CDR3 length is 16 residues. This chain's CDR3 is CASSPRVRTAEETQYF. In nucleotides, the CDR3 is TGTGCCAGCAGCCCTCGAGTGAGGACAGCTGAAGAGACCCAGTACTTC.

The chain's CDR3 is CATSPGGFEDTIYF. CDR3 nucleotide sequence: TGTGCCACCTCCCCAGGGGGCTTCGAGGACACCATATATTTT. The chain has TRBV24-1 and TRBJ1-3; 8 positions agree with TRBD1. There are 14 residues in the CDR3. From germline, CDR1 is KGHDR and CDR2 SFDVKD. The V segment lost 9 bases and the J segment 8 bases; nucleotides outside the gene matches: 11.

The chain recombines TRBV2 with TRBJ1-5; tentative D call: TRBD1 (5 bases). V dropped 6 bases and J dropped 10 bases, with 13 bases sitting between them. Per the germline V gene, CDR1 is SNHLY and CDR2 is FYNNEI. The length of the CDR3 is 12 residues. As DNA, the CDR3 is TGTGCCAGCAGGGACACCGGTCTTCCCCAGCATTTT. Its translation is CASRDTGLPQHF. The variable domain in full, with the rest retrieved from reference TRBV2 and TRBJ1-5, is EPEVTQTPSHQVTQMGQEVILRCVPISNHLYFYWYRQILGQKVEFLVSFYNNEISEKSEIFDDQFSVERPDGSNFTLKIRSTKLEDSAMYFCASRDTGLPQHFGDGTRLSIL.

The chain recombines TRBV30 with TRBJ1-1, with 12 bases fitting TRBD1. V trimming: 3 bases; J trimming: 6 bases; junction bases outside the gene matches: 5. Germline loops: CDR1 GTSNPN, CDR2 SVGIG (reference sequence). The CDR3 contains 14 residues. CDR3 region: CAWRGQGARSEAFF. The CDR3 nucleotides are TGTGCCTGGAGGGGACAGGGGGCGAGGTCTGAAGCTTTCTTT.

This clone showed up just a few times. V gene TRBV3-1 (or the pseudogene TRBV3-2) combines with J gene TRBJ1-1; a weak D match, TRBD1 (6 bases). The CDR3 has 14 residues. V lost 4 bases, J lost 0 bases, and 9 bases lay in between. Germline loops: CDR1 LGHDT, CDR2 YNNKEL (reference sequence). The CDR3 nucleotides are TGTGCCAGCAGCCCCGGGACACTGAACACTGAAGCTTTCTTT. This encodes CASSPGTLNTEAFF.

This sequence joins TRBV19 and TRBJ1-6; D might be TRBD1 (5 bases). The V end lost 1 base, the J end lost 8 bases, and 9 bases lay between the germline ends. Germline CDR1 LNHDA, CDR2 SQIVND (reference sequence). The CDR3 totals 14 residues. CDR3 residues: CASSIATGDSPLHF. The DNA of the CDR3 is TGTGCCAGTAGTATAGCAACAGGCGATTCACCCCTCCACTTT.

V gene TRBV19 combines with J gene TRBJ2-7; a possible D gene is TRBD2 (7 bases). Trimming took off 2 bases at V and 6 bases at J, with 20 bases between the two ends. This CDR3 is built from 16 residues. CDR1 LNHDA and CDR2 SQIVND come from the germline V gene (reference sequence). The CDR3 bases are TGTGCCAGTAGTATAAGTAGGGGGGGCCTATCGGGCGAGCAGTACTTC. Its protein product is CASSISRGGLSGEQYF.

The chain joins TRBV28 to TRBJ1-3, with D possibly TRBD1 on 5 matching bases. Germline lookup yields CDR1 MDHEN and CDR2 SYDVKM. The CDR3 runs 12 residues. V lost 6 bases to trimming and J lost 4 bases, with 7 bases between them. CDR3 loop: CASRSGGNTIYF. CDR3 nucleotides: TGTGCCAGCAGATCAGGGGGAAACACCATATATTTT. The full variable domain, its missing parts supplied by reference TRBV28 and TRBJ1-3, is DVKVTQSSRYLVKRTGEKVFLECVQDMDHENMFWYRQDPGLGLRLIYFSYDVKMKEKGDIPEGYSVSREKKERFSLILESASTNQTSMYLCASRSGGNTIYFGEGSWLTVV.

V and J are TRBV16 and TRBJ1-4, with D uncertain. V gave up 3 bases and J gave up 5 bases, with 13 bases separating them. Germline V gene data show CDR1 as KGHSY and CDR2 as FQNENV. There are 15 residues in the CDR3. The CDR3 here is CASSHQQFVNEKLFF. Written as DNA, the CDR3 is TGTGCCAGCAGCCACCAACAGTTTGTGAATGAAAAACTGTTTTTT. Using reference TRBV16 and TRBJ1-4 for the parts outside the CDR3, the full variable domain is GEEVAQTPKHLVRGEGQKAKLYCAPIKGHSYVFWYQQVLKNEFKFLISFQNENVFDETGMPKERFSAKCLPNSPCSLEIQATKLEDSAVYFCASSHQQFVNEKLFFGSGTQLSVL.

The chain recombines TRBV2 with TRBJ1-5, with 7 bases lining up with TRBD1. Trimming cost V 7 bases and J 2 bases; bases outside gene matches: 5. Looked up from germline, CDR1 is SNHLY and CDR2 is FYNNEI. The CDR3 length is 14 residues. This CDR3 reads CASKGGGGNQPQHF. For the CDR3, the DNA is TGTGCCAGCAAAGGAGGGGGCGGCAATCAGCCCCAGCATTTT. The full variable domain, completed using reference TRBV2 and TRBJ1-5, is EPEVTQTPSHQVTQMGQEVILRCVPISNHLYFYWYRQILGQKVEFLVSFYNNEISEKSEIFDDQFSVERPDGSNFTLKIRSTKLEDSAMYFCASKGGGGNQPQHFGDGTRLSIL.

The chain is built from TRBV3-1 (or the pseudogene TRBV3-2) and TRBJ1-4; D is unclear. The length of the CDR3 is 13 residues. Germline loops: CDR1 LGHDT, CDR2 YNNKEL (reference sequence). The germline V and J ends were trimmed by 1 base and 3 bases, with 3 bases remaining between them. The DNA for the CDR3 is TGTGCCAGCAGCCAAGCTTCTAATGAAAAACTGTTTTTT. Amino acid sequence: CASSQASNEKLFF.

The genes are TRBV2 and TRBJ1-5; D call uncertain. Per germline, CDR1 SNHLY and CDR2 FYNNEI. This CDR3 is 15 amino acids long. The V end lost 7 bases, the J end lost 3 bases, and 16 bases lay between the germline ends. The CDR3 protein is CASKDYGSSNQPQHF. CDR3 sequence (DNA): TGTGCCAGCAAGGACTATGGCAGCTCCAATCAGCCCCAGCATTTT.

The V gene is TRBV9, the J gene TRBJ1-3; 7 nucleotides align to TRBD1. CDR1 and CDR2 (germline): SGDLS, YYNGEE. Losses at the gene ends were 4 bases for V and 6 bases for J; bases not matched to a gene: 10. CDR3 length: 15 residues. This CDR3 reads CASSKGGQTVNTIYF. DNA for the CDR3: TGTGCCAGCAGCAAGGGGGGACAGACCGTAAACACCATATATTTT.

The rearrangement joins TRBV7-6 to TRBJ2-5, with 14 bases identical to TRBD2. CDR1 is SGHVS and CDR2 is FNYEAQ in the germline V gene. Germline trimming cut 5 bases from V and 4 bases from J; bases unmatched to any gene: 9. This CDR3 has 17 amino acids. The CDR3 region has the DNA TGTGCCAGCAGCCCGGGACTAGCGGGAGACGGGAGAGAGACCCAGTACTTC. Encoded protein: CASSPGLAGDGRETQYF. Together with reference TRBV7-6 and TRBJ2-5, the CDR3 gives the full variable domain: GAGVSQSPRYKVTKRGQDVALRCDPISGHVSLYWYRQALGQGPEFLTYFNYEAQQDKSGLPNDRFSAERPEGSISTLTIQRTEQRDSAMYRCASSPGLAGDGRETQYFGPGTRLLVL.

The rearrangement links TRBV29-1 to TRBJ1-2; D unclear. V was shortened by 4 bases and J by 0 bases, with 9 bases between the two germline ends. This CDR3 contains 13 residues. Germline V CDR1 and CDR2: SQVTM, ANQGSEA. The CDR3, as DNA: TGCAGCGTTGGCCGGGATACTAACTATGGCTACACCTTC. The encoded protein is CSVGRDTNYGYTF.